A single sample is the source of the 9 T cell receptor beta chains below, sequenced in a study of response to subunit inactivated influenza vaccine. One entry per CDR3 protein results from TCRdb running MiXCR on the RT-PCR reads. The repertoire consists of about 480,000 distinct CDR3 sequences, with over 10% occurring once and the leading ten covering about an eighth. The sample consisted of PBMCs from blood, taken 40 to 50 days after vaccination. The source of these receptors is a man over 45 who received an inactivated influenza vaccine.

This clonotype came up a few times. The rearrangement joins TRBV12-3 or TRBV12-4 to TRBJ2-7; 9 bases agree with TRBD1. The CDR3 spans 13 residues. V shed 6 bases, J shed 6 bases, and the junction held 6 bases outside the gene matches. Written as DNA, the CDR3 is TGTGCCAGCAGAGGACAGGGGAAAGGCGAGCAGTACTTC. This codes for CASRGQGKGEQYF.

The V call is TRBV27, the J call TRBJ2-7; tentatively, D is TRBD1 (5 bases). Trimming took 2 bases from V and 4 from J, leaving 15 bases between them. Germline lookup yields CDR1 MNHEY and CDR2 SMNVEV (reference sequence). The CDR3 sequence is 15 residues long. The CDR3 DNA reads as TGTGCCAGCAGTTTAGGGGCTAGTAGTGGTTACGAGCAGTACTTC. Translation gives CASSLGASSGYEQYF.

This chain connects TRBV7-9 to TRBJ1-1; D may be TRBD1 (5 bases). The V gene's germline CDR1 is SEHNR and CDR2 FQNEAQ (reference sequence). Deletions cut 4 bases from V and 5 bases from J, with 17 bases between. This CDR3 has 15 residues. The CDR3 region has the DNA TGTGCCAGCAGCTCAGGCGTTAGGCAGGGAACTGAAGCTTTCTTT. This sequence encodes CASSSGVRQGTEAFF.

Only a few counts were recorded for this clonotype. This sequence joins TRBV20-1 and TRBJ2-1; D remains unclear. V was clipped by 0 bases and J by 2 bases, with 8 bases between them. The CDR3 has 14 amino acids. Germline CDR1 reads DFQATT; CDR2 reads SNEGSKA (reference sequence). The CDR3 DNA sequence: TGCAGTGCTAGAGATAAGCAGGCCTACAATGAGCAGTTCTTC. It codes for CSARDKQAYNEQFF.

The chain links TRBV5-1 to TRBJ2-7, with 13 bases fitting TRBD2. Germline loops: CDR1 SGHRS, CDR2 YFSETQ. V was clipped by 4 bases and J by 0 bases; unmatched bases: 4. The CDR3 loop spans 16 amino acids. DNA for the CDR3: TGCGCCAGCAGCCCGGGGACTAGCGGGATCTCCTACGAGCAGTACTTC. It translates to CASSPGTSGISYEQYF.

This sequence joins TRBV9 and TRBJ2-7; maybe TRBD2 (6 bases). Germline CDR1 reads SGDLS; CDR2 reads YYNGEE. The CDR3 runs to 15 residues. The ends were cut back, 0 bases at V and 0 bases at J, with 10 bases in the middle. The CDR3 loop is CASSVDGGFSYEQYF. DNA for the CDR3: TGTGCCAGCAGCGTAGACGGGGGATTCTCCTACGAGCAGTACTTC.

The chain carries TRBV28 and TRBJ2-3, with 9 bases matching TRBD2. CDR3 size: 16 residues. Germline loops: CDR1 MDHEN, CDR2 SYDVKM. The V gene end was trimmed by 6 bases and the J gene end by 2 bases; junction bases not matched to a gene: 9. CDR3 bases: TGTGCCAGCAGACCGACTAGCGGAAGATACACAGATACGCAGTATTTT. Translated, it gives CASRPTSGRYTDTQYF.

This clonotype has a handful of counts. V is TRBV12-3 or TRBV12-4 and J is TRBJ1-5, with a possible D match to TRBD1 (5 bases). V dropped 4 bases and J dropped 2 bases, with 15 bases sitting between them. This CDR3 comprises 16 residues. This CDR3 reads CASSYDRSRGNQPQHF. CDR3 bases: TGTGCCAGCAGTTATGACCGGTCCAGGGGCAATCAGCCCCAGCATTTT.

The sample holds a few counts of this clonotype. The chain links TRBV5-8 to TRBJ2-7, with a possible D match to TRBD2 (5 bases). This CDR3 region has 15 residues. Trimming removed 7 bases at V and 3 bases at J, with 20 bases between. The germline V gene has CDR1 SGHTS and CDR2 YDEGEE. Written as DNA, the CDR3 is TGTGCCAGCTCCCTGGTTGGGGAGACTAACTACGAGCAGTACTTC. It translates to CASSLVGETNYEQYF.